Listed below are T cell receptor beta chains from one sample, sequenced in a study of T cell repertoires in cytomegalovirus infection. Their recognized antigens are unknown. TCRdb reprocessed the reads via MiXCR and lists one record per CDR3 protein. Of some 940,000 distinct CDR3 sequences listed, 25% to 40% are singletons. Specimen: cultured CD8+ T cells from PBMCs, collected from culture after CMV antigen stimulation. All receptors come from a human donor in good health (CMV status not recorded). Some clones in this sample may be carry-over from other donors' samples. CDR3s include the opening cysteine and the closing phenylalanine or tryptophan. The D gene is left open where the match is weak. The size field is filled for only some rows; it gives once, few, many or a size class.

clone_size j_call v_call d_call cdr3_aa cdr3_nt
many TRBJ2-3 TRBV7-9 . CASSLGTSTDTQYF TGTGCCAGCAGTCTAGGAACCAGCACAGATACGCAGTATTTT
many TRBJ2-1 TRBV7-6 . CASSFRGNEQFF TGTGCCAGCAGCTTTCGGGGGAATGAGCAGTTCTTC
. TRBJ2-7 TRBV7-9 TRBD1 CASSPTGRYEQYF TGTGCCAGCAGCCCGACAGGGCGCTACGAGCAGTACTTC
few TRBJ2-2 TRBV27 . CASSQTGYGELFF TGTGCCAGCAGTCAGACAGGCTACGGGGAGCTGTTTTTT
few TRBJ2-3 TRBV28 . CASSLFGQPDTQYF TGTGCCAGCAGTTTATTCGGACAGCCAGATACGCAGTATTTT
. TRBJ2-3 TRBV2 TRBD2 CASRIISGGTDTQYF TGTGCCAGCAGAATTATTAGCGGGGGTACAGATACGCAGTATTTT
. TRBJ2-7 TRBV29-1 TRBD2 CSVEEGSGGYEQYF TGCAGCGTTGAAGAAGGCAGCGGGGGCTACGAGCAGTACTTC
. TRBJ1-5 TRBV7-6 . CVSSWDAGGNQPQHF TGTGTCAGCAGCTGGGATGCGGGTGGCAATCAGCCCCAGCATTTT
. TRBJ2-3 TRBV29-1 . CSVEDPEQGNGDTQYF TGCAGCGTTGAAGATCCGGAACAGGGAAACGGGGATACGCAGTATTTT
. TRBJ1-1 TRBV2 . CASSRAVRQPGQNTEAFF TGTGCCAGCAGTCGGGCCGTCCGCCAACCGGGACAGAACACTGAAGCTTTCTTT
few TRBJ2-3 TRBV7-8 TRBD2 CASSLKRGGRDTQYF TGTGCCAGCAGCTTAAAGCGGGGGGGTAGAGATACGCAGTATTTT
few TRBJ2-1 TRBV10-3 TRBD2 CAISEGPSGAYNEQFF TGTGCCATCAGTGAGGGCCCTAGCGGGGCGTACAATGAGCAGTTCTTC
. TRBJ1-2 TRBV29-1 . CSVVGEGGYTF TGCAGCGTTGTTGGGGAGGGTGGCTACACCTTC
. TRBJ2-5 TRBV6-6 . CASSYTGDGPKETQYF TGTGCCAGCAGTTACACGGGTGATGGGCCGAAAGAGACCCAGTACTTC
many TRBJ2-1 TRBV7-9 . CASFGSNFDNEQFF TGTGCCAGCTTCGGGTCCAATTTTGACAATGAGCAGTTCTTC
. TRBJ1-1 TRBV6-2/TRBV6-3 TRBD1 CASSPGGIAEAFF TGTGCCAGCAGCCCAGGGGGCATCGCTGAAGCTTTCTTT
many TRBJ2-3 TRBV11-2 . CASSPQGDSTDTQYF TGTGCCAGCAGCCCCCAAGGGGATAGCACAGATACGCAGTATTTT
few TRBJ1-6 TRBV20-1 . CSARDTFRTELNSPLHF TGCAGTGCTAGAGATACCTTCCGGACAGAGCTTAATTCACCCCTCCACTTT
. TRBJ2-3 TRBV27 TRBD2 CASSPASGGLGVTDTQYF TGTGCCAGCAGCCCGGCTAGCGGGGGCCTCGGGGTCACAGATACGCAGTATTTT
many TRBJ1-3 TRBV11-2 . CASSPGVNGQIHFSGNTIYF TGTGCCAGCAGCCCAGGTGTTAATGGACAGATACATTTCTCTGGAAACACCATATATTTT
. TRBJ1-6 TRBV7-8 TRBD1 CASSSPLGQEFNSPLHF TGTGCCAGCAGCTCACCACTCGGACAGGAATTTAATTCACCCCTCCACTTT
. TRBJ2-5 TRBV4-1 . CASSQNPGGEETQYF TGCGCCAGCAGCCAGAACCCCGGGGGCGAAGAGACCCAGTACTTC
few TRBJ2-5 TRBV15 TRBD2 CATHRGGGGRIAETQYF TGTGCCACCCACCGGGGAGGCGGGGGGCGAATAGCGGAGACCCAGTACTTC
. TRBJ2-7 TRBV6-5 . CASSPGRLWEQYF TGTGCCAGCAGCCCGGGACGGTTATGGGAGCAGTACTTC
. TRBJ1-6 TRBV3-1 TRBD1 CASSQDGYRGNSPLHF TGTGCCAGCAGCCAAGATGGTTACAGGGGCAATTCACCCCTCCACTTT
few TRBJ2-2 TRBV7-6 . CASSLVRDGANTGELFF TGTGCCAGCAGCTTAGTCCGGGACGGCGCGAACACCGGGGAGCTGTTTTTT
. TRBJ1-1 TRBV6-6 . CASTSPNRPSATEAFF TGTGCCAGCACTTCACCCAACCGACCCAGTGCCACTGAAGCTTTCTTT
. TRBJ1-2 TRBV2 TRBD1 CASSEVRTGGWRLEDYGYTF TGTGCCAGCAGTGAAGTCCGGACAGGGGGTTGGCGGCTGGAGGACTATGGCTACACCTTC
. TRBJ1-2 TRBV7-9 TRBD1 CASRPTGGMDGYTF TGTGCCAGCAGACCGACAGGGGGCATGGATGGCTACACCTTC
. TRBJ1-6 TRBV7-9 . CASSTPTGRGSPLHF TGTGCCAGCAGCACACCGACAGGACGCGGTTCACCCCTCCACTTT
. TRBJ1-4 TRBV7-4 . CAGGASTNEKLFF TGTGCCGGCGGGGCCTCAACTAATGAAAAACTGTTTTTT
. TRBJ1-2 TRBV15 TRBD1 CATSRGGQGRDGYTF TGTGCCACCAGCAGAGGCGGACAGGGAAGGGATGGCTACACCTTC
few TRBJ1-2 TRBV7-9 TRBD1 CASSSLTGRGYGYTF TGTGCCAGCAGCTCCCTGACAGGGCGAGGCTATGGCTACACCTTC
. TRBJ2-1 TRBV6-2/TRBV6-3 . CASGFGNNEQFF TGTGCCAGTGGCTTTGGCAACAATGAGCAGTTCTTC
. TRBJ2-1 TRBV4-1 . CASSQGKGSLENEQFF TGCGCCAGCAGCCAAGGGAAGGGCAGCCTAGAGAATGAGCAGTTCTTC
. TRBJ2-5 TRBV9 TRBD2 CASSGGLDQETQYF TGTGCCAGCAGCGGCGGACTAGACCAAGAGACCCAGTACTTC
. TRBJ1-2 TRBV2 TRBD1 CASSQLTGTAGYTF TGTGCCAGCAGCCAACTGACAGGGACGGCGGGCTACACCTTC
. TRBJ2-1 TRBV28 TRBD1 CASSLETGVWEQFF TGTGCCAGCAGTTTGGAGACAGGGGTATGGGAGCAGTTCTTC
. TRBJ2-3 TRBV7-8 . CASSLGRVSSTDTQYF TGTGCCAGCAGCTTGGGCAGGGTTTCAAGCACAGATACGCAGTATTTT
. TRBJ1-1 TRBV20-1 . CSARDQTGAAFF TGCAGTGCTAGAGATCAGACAGGCGCAGCTTTCTTT
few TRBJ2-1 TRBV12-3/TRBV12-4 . CASSFGQGTIISYNEQFF TGTGCCAGCAGTTTCGGTCAGGGCACCATCATTTCCTACAATGAGCAGTTCTTC
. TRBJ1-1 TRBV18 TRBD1 CASLGDRDWTEAFF TGTGCCAGCTTGGGGGACAGGGATTGGACTGAAGCTTTCTTT
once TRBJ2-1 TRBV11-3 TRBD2 CASSLEQRGGIIEGEQFF TGTGCCAGCAGCTTAGAACAGCGGGGGGGCATTATTGAGGGTGAGCAGTTCTTC
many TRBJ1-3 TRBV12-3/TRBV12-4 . CASSSTGLAGNTIYF TGTGCCAGCAGTTCAACAGGACTTGCTGGAAACACCATATATTTT
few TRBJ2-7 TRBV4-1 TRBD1 CASSLGQDDHYEQYF TGCGCCAGCAGCCTAGGACAGGACGACCACTACGAGCAGTACTTC
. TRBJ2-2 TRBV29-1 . CSVPLGGELFF TGCAGCGTTCCTCTCGGGGGGGAGCTGTTTTTT
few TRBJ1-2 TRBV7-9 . CASRSGRGTVYGYTF TGTGCCAGCAGGTCCGGACGGGGCACGGTCTATGGCTACACCTTC
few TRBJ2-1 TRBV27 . CASSLTITSHEQFF TGTGCCAGCAGTCTCACTATAACCAGCCATGAGCAGTTCTTC